These 24 T cell receptor beta chains share one sample of origin, sequenced in a study of Ad26.COV2.S vaccination and SARS-CoV-2 variants. The treatment is: some 19 received Ad26.COV2.S at low or high dose, single or two shots; about 5 received placebo; per-sample allocation not given. All samples were drawn on day 63, counting from the first vaccine or placebo injection. Repertoires were generated with immunoSEQ multiplex PCR, while TCRdb's copy carries only in-frame clones and drops some. The table lists more than 300,000 clones, approximately 86% of them singletons. The specimen was peripheral blood, collected in a trial of Ad26.COV2.S vaccine versus placebo. Receptors originate from a person aged 18-60 years who received the Ad26.COV2.S COVID-19 vaccine or a placebo.

Of note for this clone: Other DNA sequences in the same sample also yield this CDR3. The CDR3 sequence is CASSLGSTDTQYF. CDR3 nucleotides: TGTGCCAGCAGTTTAGGGAGCACAGATACGCAGTATTTT. The J gene is TRBJ2-3, the V gene TRBV12-3 or TRBV12-4; unclear D gene. V shed 1 base and J shed 0 bases, with 2 bases lying between them. CDR3 length: 13 amino acids.

This clone is a singleton in its sample. This chain links TRBV7-9 with TRBJ2-3; maybe TRBD2 (5 bases). CDR3 size: 15 residues. Germline CDR1 and CDR2: SEHNR and FQNEAQ (reference sequence). The V gene lost 4 bases and the J gene lost 3 bases, with 14 bases spanning the gap. The CDR3 spells CASSSREDLTDTQYF. The CDR3 DNA is TGTGCCAGCAGCTCCCGGGAAGACTTGACAGATACGCAGTATTTT. Filled out from reference TRBV7-9 and TRBJ2-3, the complete variable domain reads DTGVSQNPRHKITKRGQNVTFRCDPISEHNRLYWYRQTLGQGPEFLTYFQNEAQLEKSRLLSDRFSAERPKGSFSTLEIQRTEQGDSAMYLCASSSREDLTDTQYFGPGTRLTVL.

This chain connects TRBV6-1 to TRBJ2-7; D is unclear. Trimming stripped 0 bases from V and 5 bases from J, with 8 bases between. CDR1 and CDR2 from the germline V gene are MNHNS and SASEGT. The CDR3 loop spans 13 amino acids. The CDR3 DNA reads TGTGCCAGCAGTGAAGCTTTTTTCCACGAGCAGTACTTC. Translated: CASSEAFFHEQYF.

The table lists this clone with a count of one. The rearrangement links TRBV4-2 to TRBJ2-2; a weak D match, TRBD1 (6 bases). The germline V gene has CDR1 LGHNA and CDR2 YNFKEQ. With 2 bases removed from V and 7 bases from J, the gap between germline ends came to 8 bases. The CDR3 is 13 amino acids. The chain's CDR3 is CASSQRGGGELFF. CDR3 nucleotide sequence: TGTGCCAGCAGCCAACGAGGGGGCGGGGAGCTGTTTTTT.

With respect to this clone: Being one base from a much bigger clone, this may be a read error. The chain links TRBV7-9 to TRBJ2-7, with 9 bases lining up with TRBD1. V lost 5 bases, J lost 2 bases, and 4 bases stayed unmatched. Germline assignment: CDR1 SEHNR and CDR2 FQNEAQ (reference sequence). The CDR3 runs to 14 residues. CDR3 sequence: CASSPRDRAYEQYF. The CDR3 region has the DNA TGTGCCAGCAGCCCCCGGGACAGGGCCTACGAGCAGTACTTC.

V gene TRBV5-4 combines with J gene TRBJ1-2; 8 bases agree with TRBD1. The germline V gene has CDR1 SGHNT and CDR2 YYREEE (reference sequence). The CDR3 is 15 residues long. V gave up 0 bases and J gave up 7 bases; unmatched junction bases: 8. DNA for the CDR3: TGTGCCAGCAGCTTGGATAGCGGCAGGGGGCCTGGCTACACCTTC. Its translation is CASSLDSGRGPGYTF.

This chain uses TRBV5-6 with TRBJ1-1; D ambiguous. Trimming removed 4 bases from V and 5 bases from J, with 12 bases in between. Germline V gene sequence: CDR1 SGHDT, CDR2 YYEEEE. The CDR3 covers 13 residues. The CDR3 region is CASSPQGRTEAFF. CDR3 DNA sequence: TGTGCCAGCAGCCCCCAAGGGAGGACTGAAGCTTTCTTT.

The rearrangement links TRBV6-2 or TRBV6-3 to TRBJ2-1; no firm D call. Between the trimmed V and J ends, which lost 2 bases and 0 bases, there was a span of 5 bases. The length of the CDR3 is 14 residues. Germline CDR1 MNHEY, CDR2 SVGEGT. CDR3: CASSYLSSYNEQFF. The CDR3 DNA sequence: TGTGCCAGCAGTTACCTAAGCTCCTACAATGAGCAGTTCTTC.

This clone appeared a single time. This chain links TRBV9 with TRBJ1-4; D is unresolved. CDR1 is SGDLS, CDR2 YYNGEE, per germline. This CDR3 contains 16 residues. Trimming cost V 0 bases and J 0 bases, with 9 bases left between them. The CDR3 sequence is CASSVAGGATNEKLFF. The CDR3 nucleotides are TGTGCCAGCAGCGTAGCTGGCGGGGCAACTAATGAAAAACTGTTTTTT. Looking up the rest from reference TRBV9 and TRBJ1-4 gives the full variable domain: DSGVTQTPKHLITATGQRVTLRCSPRSGDLSVYWYQQSLDQGLQFLIQYYNGEERAKGNILERFSAQQFPDLHSELNLSSLELGDSALYFCASSVAGGATNEKLFFGSGTQLSVL.

The chain uses TRBV7-2 and TRBJ1-2; 11 bases line up with TRBD1. The CDR3 loop spans 16 amino acids. Trimming at V came to 0 bases and at J to 8 bases, leaving 8 bases not matched to a gene. CDR1 is SGHTA and CDR2 is FQGNSA in the germline V gene. The CDR3 bases are TGTGCCAGCAGCTTAGCGGTTTCCGGGACAGGGGGAGGCTACACCTTC. Protein sequence: CASSLAVSGTGGGYTF.

This clone has more than one count but fewer than ten. The V gene is TRBV10-3, the J gene TRBJ2-7, with 11 bases aligning to TRBD2. This CDR3 has 15 amino acids. Trimming at V came to 3 bases and at J to 1 base, leaving 2 bases not matched to a gene. Germline CDR1 reads ENHRY; CDR2 reads SYGVKD. The chain's CDR3 is CAISELAGVSYEQYF. The DNA of the CDR3 is TGTGCCATCAGTGAACTAGCGGGAGTGTCCTACGAGCAGTACTTC.

The chain links TRBV10-3 to TRBJ1-5; possibly TRBD1 for D (6 bases). The germline V gene has CDR1 ENHRY and CDR2 SYGVKD. CDR3 length equals 14 residues. V was cut by 2 bases and J by 1 base, with 6 bases left in between. For the CDR3, the DNA is TGTGCCATCAGTGAGGACAGGAGCAATCAGCCCCAGCATTTT. As protein: CAISEDRSNQPQHF.

The rearrangement links TRBV27 to TRBJ2-3; TRBD2 aligns across 10 bases. The CDR3 runs to 17 residues. Per the germline V gene, CDR1 is MNHEY and CDR2 is SMNVEV (reference sequence). The V and J ends lost 3 bases and 0 bases, in that order; junction bases with no gene match: 6. CDR3 nucleotides: TGTGCCAGCAGTTTGAGGACTAGCGGTTCTAGCACAGATACGCAGTATTTT. Residues: CASSLRTSGSSTDTQYF.

The chain carries TRBV7-2 and TRBJ1-2; D is perhaps TRBD1 (5 bases). Germline assignment: CDR1 SGHTA and CDR2 FQGNSA. The CDR3 spans 12 residues. The V and J ends lost 5 bases and 8 bases respectively, with 12 bases between them. The CDR3 sequence is CASSRGWDGYTF. For the CDR3, the DNA is TGTGCCAGCAGCCGGGGCTGGGACGGCTACACCTTC.

V gene TRBV11-2 combines with J gene TRBJ2-7, with D unresolved. This CDR3 spans 13 amino acids. In germline, CDR1 is SGHAT, CDR2 FQNNGV. Trimming stripped 1 base from V and 3 bases from J, with 7 bases between. CDR3 sequence reads: CASSLAVDYEQYF. For the CDR3, the DNA is TGTGCCAGCAGCTTAGCTGTAGACTACGAGCAGTACTTC.

This clone has just a few counts. The V and J genes are TRBV10-1 and TRBJ1-1, with TRBD1 matching over 7 bases. Germline V CDR1 and CDR2: WNHNN, SYGVQD (reference sequence). J lost 8 bases, V lost 5 bases, and 8 bases had no gene match. The CDR3 loop spans 13 amino acids. Here the CDR3 DNA reads TGCGCCAGCAGTCGACAGGGCCGTGGCGAAGCTTTCTTT. Translated: CASSRQGRGEAFF.

The V gene is TRBV4-3, the J gene TRBJ2-2; D call uncertain. The V end lost 0 bases, the J end lost 0 bases, and 5 bases lay between the germline ends. Germline V lookup: CDR1 LGHNA, CDR2 YSLEER. The CDR3 has 15 amino acids. CDR3: CASSQESANTGELFF. CDR3 DNA sequence: TGCGCCAGCAGCCAAGAATCCGCGAACACCGGGGAGCTGTTTTTT.

V usage is TRBV7-3 and J usage is TRBJ2-7; 7 nucleotides agree with TRBD1. The CDR3 has 15 amino acids. The V gene's germline CDR1 is SGHTA and CDR2 FQGTGA. Trimming at V came to 4 bases and at J to 3 bases, leaving 9 bases not matched to a gene. CDR3 loop: CASSSTPGTVYEQYF. The CDR3 bases are TGTGCCAGCAGCTCAACCCCCGGGACAGTCTACGAGCAGTACTTC.

CDR3 in amino acids: CASSLRGNQPQHF. The CDR3 DNA sequence: TGCGCCAGCAGCTTGAGGGGGAATCAGCCCCAGCATTTT. This sequence joins TRBV5-1 and TRBJ1-5; weak D call: TRBD1 (6 bases). V was trimmed by 1 base and J by 4 bases, leaving 6 bases between them. The CDR3 is made up of 13 amino acids. Germline assignment: CDR1 SGHRS and CDR2 YFSETQ.

The chain uses TRBV7-2 and TRBJ2-5; D is possibly TRBD2 (7 bases). Germline V gene data show CDR1 as SGHTA and CDR2 as FQGNSA. V lost 11 bases and J lost 4, with 20 bases in between. This CDR3 is built from 14 residues. This chain's CDR3 is CAATVGGPRETQYF. DNA for the CDR3: TGTGCCGCAACGGTGGGGGGGCCGAGAGAGACCCAGTACTTC.

The rearrangement links TRBV27 to TRBJ1-1, with D perhaps TRBD1 (6 bases). The V gene's germline CDR1 is MNHEY and CDR2 SMNVEV (reference sequence). Trimming left V 3 bases short and J 4 bases short, with 12 bases between. The CDR3 has 14 residues. The CDR3 DNA follows: TGTGCCAGCAGTTTTCGGGGGGCCGGCACTGAAGCTTTCTTT. Its translation: CASSFRGAGTEAFF.

The V call is TRBV11-3, the J call TRBJ1-2; tentatively, D is TRBD1 (6 bases). Trimming took off 10 bases at V and 4 bases at J, with 19 bases between the two ends. This CDR3 has 14 amino acids. Germline CDR1 is SGHNT and CDR2 is YENEEA. CDR3 residues: CATPGGGHRYGYTF. In nucleotides, the CDR3 is TGTGCCACCCCCGGGGGGGGGCATCGCTATGGCTACACCTTC.

The chain has TRBV5-1 and TRBJ2-7; D unclear. The germline V gene has CDR1 SGHRS and CDR2 YFSETQ. The length of the CDR3 is 11 residues. The V end was cut by 5 bases, the J end by 5 bases, with 8 bases between. The CDR3 region has the DNA TGCGCCAGCAGAGGGTGGGACGAGCAGTACTTC. It encodes CASRGWDEQYF.

The chain has TRBV7-9 and TRBJ1-4; weak D call: TRBD1 (6 bases). From germline, CDR1 is SEHNR and CDR2 FQNEAQ (reference sequence). This CDR3 has 14 residues. The V gene lost 5 bases and the J gene lost 14 bases, with 21 bases spanning the gap. Written as DNA, the CDR3 is TGTGCCAGCAGCGAGGACAGCCGGAGGGGAGGGCTGTTTTTT. Protein: CASSEDSRRGGLFF.